Following are 25 T cell receptor beta chains from one sample sequenced in a study of brain T cells in children with intractable seizures. The protocol was immunoSEQ multiplex PCR, while the TCRdb copy is restricted to in-frame clones and leaves out a portion. Of under 400,000 clones listed, over 85% are singletons. Time point specified: blood from clinic visit 5 months post-surgery; TSC patient then seizure free. The source was peripheral blood, collected 4 to 5 months after surgery. Every receptor here comes from a boy under two years old with tuberous sclerosis and intractable seizures.

The V and J genes are TRBV30 and TRBJ2-6; the D gene could be TRBD1 or TRBD2 (6 bases each). CDR1 is GTSNPN, CDR2 SVGIG, per germline (reference sequence). This CDR3 has 17 amino acids. The ends were cut back, 0 bases at V and 0 bases at J, with 12 bases in the middle. The CDR3 bases are TGTGCCTGGAGTGTATTTCGGGGGCTCTCTGGGGCCAACGTCCTGACTTTC. This gives the protein CAWSVFRGLSGANVLTF.

The rearrangement links TRBV24-1 to TRBJ1-5, with a tentative D call TRBD1 (6 bases). Germline loops: CDR1 KGHDR, CDR2 SFDVKD. Trimming stripped 3 bases from V and 7 bases from J, with 18 bases between. This CDR3 is 16 amino acids long. The CDR3 nucleotides read TGTGCCACCAGTGATCCTCACGCAGGGGAGGTGCAGCCCCAGCATTTT. Translating gives CATSDPHAGEVQPQHF.

This clone was detected only once. This chain uses TRBV7-9 with TRBJ2-7; 8 bases match TRBD2. Unmatched junction bases numbered 10, after V lost 3 bases and J lost 3 bases. The CDR3 sequence is 16 residues long. The germline CDR1 and CDR2 sequences are SEHNR and FQNEAQ (reference sequence). The CDR3 is CASSFPPGTRDYEQYF. As DNA, the CDR3 is TGTGCCAGCAGCTTCCCCCCCGGGACTAGGGACTACGAGCAGTACTTC.

The CDR3 DNA reads TGTGCCAGTAGTATAGGGGACAGGGACGACGAGCAGTACTTC. Residues: CASSIGDRDDEQYF. J is TRBJ2-7 and V is TRBV19; 9 positions match TRBD1. The germline V gene encodes CDR1 LNHDA and CDR2 SQIVND (reference sequence). Trimming removed 1 base from V and 5 bases from J; junction bases left unmatched: 3. This CDR3 has 14 amino acids.

The V call is TRBV2, the J call TRBJ1-1, with TRBD1 as a possible D gene (6 bases). V was pared by 6 bases and J by 2 bases, with 10 bases between. Germline CDR1 and CDR2: SNHLY and FYNNEI. The CDR3 has 13 residues. CDR3 bases: TGTGCCAGCAGATACAGGGCAAACACTGAAGCTTTCTTT. This gives the protein CASRYRANTEAFF.

The rearrangement links TRBV5-4 to TRBJ2-5; 10 bases line up with TRBD2. Germline V gene sequence: CDR1 SGHNT, CDR2 YYREEE (reference sequence). V trimming: 4 bases; J trimming: 5 bases; junction bases outside the gene matches: 5. CDR3 length: 14 residues. The DNA for the CDR3 is TGTGCCAGCAGCCCGAGCGGGGGGGTTGAGACCCAGTACTTC. Its translation: CASSPSGGVETQYF.

V gene TRBV10-3 combines with J gene TRBJ1-2; no clear D gene. Trimming took 0 bases from V and 4 from J, leaving 6 bases between them. This CDR3 has 13 amino acids. CDR1 ENHRY and CDR2 SYGVKD come from the germline V gene. The chain's CDR3 is CAISESQSYGYTF. The CDR3 DNA reads as TGTGCCATCAGTGAGTCCCAAAGCTATGGCTACACCTTC.

The rearrangement links TRBV5-8 to TRBJ1-6, with D unclear. Between the trimmed V and J ends, which lost 6 bases and 6 bases, there was a span of 13 bases. Per the germline V gene, CDR1 is SGHTS and CDR2 is YDEGEE. This CDR3 is built from 14 residues. The CDR3 reads CASKLGRGNSPLHF. The DNA of the CDR3 is TGTGCCAGCAAGCTGGGGAGAGGTAATTCACCCCTCCACTTT.

This chain links TRBV2 with TRBJ1-1; D uncertain. V lost 7 bases to trimming and J lost 0 bases, with 9 bases between them. The CDR3 runs 13 residues. CDR1 is SNHLY and CDR2 is FYNNEI in the germline V gene. The DNA of the CDR3 is TGTGCCAGCACCCCAGACCTGAACACTGAAGCTTTCTTT. Its protein product is CASTPDLNTEAFF.

The V call is TRBV2, the J call TRBJ1-2, with D perhaps matching TRBD1 (5 bases). Trimming left V 9 bases short and J 5 bases short, with 19 bases between. Germline V lookup: CDR1 SNHLY, CDR2 FYNNEI. The CDR3 extends over 14 amino acids. The CDR3 loop reads CARTFQRGAYGYTF. CDR3 DNA sequence: TGTGCCAGAACCTTCCAGCGTGGGGCGTATGGCTACACCTTC.

The CDR3 DNA is TGTGCCTGGAGTGTAGGTTGGACTAGCGATTACAATGAGCAGTTCTTC. Translation gives CAWSVGWTSDYNEQFF. The chain joins TRBV30 to TRBJ2-1, with 9 bases fitting TRBD2. Germline CDR1 and CDR2: GTSNPN and SVGIG (reference sequence). After removal of 0 bases from V and 4 bases from J, the junction contained 7 bases not matched to a gene. The CDR3 spans 16 residues.

The J gene is TRBJ2-2, the V gene TRBV28, with TRBD2 as a possible D gene (6 bases). This CDR3 comprises 16 residues. V gave up 5 bases and J gave up 1 base, with 14 bases separating them. Germline V gene data show CDR1 as MDHEN and CDR2 as SYDVKM. The DNA for the CDR3 is TGTGCCAGCAGTCCTCCGGGACTCTTGAACACCGGGGAGCTGTTTTTT. Its translation is CASSPPGLLNTGELFF.

This clone was recorded once. The chain links TRBV3-1 (or the pseudogene TRBV3-2) to TRBJ2-7, with TRBD2 matching over 9 bases. The CDR3 is made up of 15 amino acids. After removal of 4 bases from V and 2 bases from J, the junction contained 6 bases not matched to a gene. The germline gives CDR1 LGHDT, CDR2 YNNKEL (reference sequence). The CDR3, as DNA: TGTGCCAGCAGCCTTCTTAGCGGGAGAGCCTACGAGCAGTACTTC. Its protein product is CASSLLSGRAYEQYF.

This chain links TRBV6-1 with TRBJ2-7; D remains ambiguous. This CDR3 is 12 amino acids long. Germline loops: CDR1 MNHNS, CDR2 SASEGT. The germline V and J ends were trimmed by 2 bases and 7 bases, with 9 bases remaining between them. The CDR3, as DNA: TGTGCCAGCAGTGAACTGGGTGGGGAGCAGTACTTC. Its protein product is CASSELGGEQYF.

The gene calls are TRBV10-3 and TRBJ2-7, with TRBD2 as a possible D gene (5 bases). Looked up from germline, CDR1 is ENHRY and CDR2 is SYGVKD. This CDR3 comprises 15 residues. The V and J ends lost 3 bases and 2 bases respectively, with 14 bases between them. The CDR3 here is CAISEGADRTYEQYF. In DNA, the CDR3 is TGTGCCATCAGTGAAGGAGCGGATAGAACCTACGAGCAGTACTTC.

This chain's CDR3 is CASSSLNYGYTF. CDR3 in DNA: TGTGCCAGCAGCTCGTTGAATTACGGCTACACCTTC. This chain uses TRBV5-4 with TRBJ1-2, with D unresolved. The CDR3 loop spans 12 amino acids. Germline V gene lookup returns CDR1 SGHNT and CDR2 YYREEE (reference sequence). V was pared by 3 bases and J by 8 bases, with 11 bases between.

This clone was seen only once. The rearrangement links TRBV19 to TRBJ1-2, with 7 bases fitting TRBD1. The CDR3 is 14 amino acids. V lost 4 bases, J lost 4 bases, and 6 bases stayed unmatched. The germline V gene encodes CDR1 LNHDA and CDR2 SQIVND (reference sequence). CDR3 region: CASSRTGQGYGYTF. CDR3 coding DNA: TGTGCCAGTAGTAGGACAGGCCAAGGCTATGGCTACACCTTC.

This clone was seen only once. The chain recombines TRBV20-1 with TRBJ2-7; TRBD1 might be the D (5 bases). This CDR3 spans 14 amino acids. The V gene lost 3 bases and the J gene lost 2 bases, with 14 bases spanning the gap. CDR1 is DFQATT, CDR2 SNEGSKA, per germline (reference sequence). Here the CDR3 reads CSASRRQYTYEQYF. The CDR3, as DNA: TGCAGTGCTAGTAGGAGACAGTATACCTACGAGCAGTACTTC.

The chain joins TRBV6-5 to TRBJ2-2; a weak D match, TRBD2 (5 bases). Trimming shortened V by 6 bases and J by 6 bases, and 14 bases separated the two germline ends. Germline-derived CDR1 and CDR2 are MNHEY and SVGAGI. The CDR3 totals 14 residues. DNA of the CDR3: TGTGCCAGCAGCCAAATTACTAGGGCCGGGGAGCTGTTTTTT. It translates to CASSQITRAGELFF.

The gene calls are TRBV7-9 and TRBJ2-3, with 9 nucleotides matching TRBD2. CDR1 is SEHNR and CDR2 is FQNEAQ in the germline V gene (reference sequence). This CDR3 comprises 16 residues. Trimming cost V 2 bases and J 8 bases; bases outside gene matches: 11. The CDR3 nucleotides are TGTGCCAGCAGCTTAACGGCTAGCGGGGATGGGGCTACGCAGTATTTT. This translates into CASSLTASGDGATQYF.

J is TRBJ1-3 and V is TRBV21-1; TRBD1 is the table's D call and was not checked against the DNA. TRBV21-1 is a recognized pseudogene. This CDR3 is 17 amino acids long. The CDR3 region has the DNA TGTGCCACCACCCCCAAAGGTACAGGGGGCATTGGAAACACCATATATTTT. Amino acid sequence: CATTPKGTGGIGNTIYF.

The V gene is TRBV2, the J gene TRBJ1-2; the D gene is possibly TRBD1 (6 bases). Germline V lookup: CDR1 SNHLY, CDR2 FYNNEI. The CDR3 loop spans 11 amino acids. V was shortened by 8 bases and J by 13 bases, with 17 bases between the two germline ends. CDR3 region: CASGGSMGSTF. The DNA of the CDR3 is TGTGCCAGCGGGGGCTCTATGGGGAGCACCTTC.

This clone has a handful of counts. The chain recombines TRBV7-9 with TRBJ1-6, with 8 bases that match TRBD1. The CDR3 extends over 13 amino acids. V shed 5 bases, J shed 10 bases, and the junction held 4 bases outside the gene matches. Germline V gene data show CDR1 as SEHNR and CDR2 as FQNEAQ (reference sequence). CDR3 bases: TGTGCCAGCAGCGCAGGGGGCGGGTCACCCCTCCACTTT. This translates into CASSAGGGSPLHF. Full variable domain (remainder filled in from reference TRBV7-9 and TRBJ1-6): DTGVSQNPRHKITKRGQNVTFRCDPISEHNRLYWYRQTLGQGPEFLTYFQNEAQLEKSRLLSDRFSAERPKGSFSTLEIQRTEQGDSAMYLCASSAGGGSPLHFGNGTRLTVT.

The chain employs TRBV29-1 and TRBJ1-1, with 8 bases that match TRBD1. CDR1 is SQVTM and CDR2 is ANQGSEA in the germline V gene. The CDR3 contains 12 residues. The trim removed 7 bases at V and 3 bases at J, leaving 4 bases unmatched. CDR3 residues: CSGSTGDTEAFF. The CDR3 nucleotides are TGCAGCGGATCGACAGGGGACACTGAAGCTTTCTTT. Filled out from reference TRBV29-1 and TRBJ1-1, the complete variable domain reads SAVISQKPSRDICQRGTSLTIQCQVDSQVTMMFWYRQQPGQSLTLIATANQGSEATYESGFVIDKFPISRPNLTFSTLTVSNMSPEDSSIYLCSGSTGDTEAFFGQGTRLTVV.

Remarks on this clone: The same CDR3 arises from other DNA sequences in this sample as well. This CDR3 is CASSVEDNYGYTF. For the CDR3, the DNA is TGTGCCAGCAGCGTAGAAGATAACTATGGCTACACCTTC. This chain uses TRBV9 with TRBJ1-2; no reliable D call. The V end was cut by 0 bases, the J end by 1 base, with 4 bases between. This CDR3 region has 13 residues. The V gene's germline CDR1 is SGDLS and CDR2 YYNGEE. Using reference TRBV9 and TRBJ1-2 for the parts outside the CDR3, the full variable domain is DSGVTQTPKHLITATGQRVTLRCSPRSGDLSVYWYQQSLDQGLQFLIQYYNGEERAKGNILERFSAQQFPDLHSELNLSSLELGDSALYFCASSVEDNYGYTFGSGTRLTVV.